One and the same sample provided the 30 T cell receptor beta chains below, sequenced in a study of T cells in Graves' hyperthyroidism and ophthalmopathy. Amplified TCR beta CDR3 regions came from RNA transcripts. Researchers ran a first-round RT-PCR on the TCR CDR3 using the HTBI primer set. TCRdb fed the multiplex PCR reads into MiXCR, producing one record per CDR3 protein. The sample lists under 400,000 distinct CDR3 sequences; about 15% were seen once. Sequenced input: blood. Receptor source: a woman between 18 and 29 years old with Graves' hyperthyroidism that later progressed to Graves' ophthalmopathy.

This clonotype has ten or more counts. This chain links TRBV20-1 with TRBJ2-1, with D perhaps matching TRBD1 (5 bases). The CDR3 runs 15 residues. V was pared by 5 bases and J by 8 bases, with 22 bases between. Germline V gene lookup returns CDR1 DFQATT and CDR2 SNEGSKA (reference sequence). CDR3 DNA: TGCAGTGCTTTTCAAGGGGCTAGAGGTGGGCATGAGCAGTTCTTC. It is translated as CSAFQGARGGHEQFF.

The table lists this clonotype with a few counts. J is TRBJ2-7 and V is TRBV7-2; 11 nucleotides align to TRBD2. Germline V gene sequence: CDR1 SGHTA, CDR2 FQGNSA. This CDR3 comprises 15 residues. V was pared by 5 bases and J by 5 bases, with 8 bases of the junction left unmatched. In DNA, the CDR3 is TGTGCCAGCAGCCCGGGACTAGCGGTCGTCCACGAGCAGTACTTC. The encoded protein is CASSPGLAVVHEQYF.

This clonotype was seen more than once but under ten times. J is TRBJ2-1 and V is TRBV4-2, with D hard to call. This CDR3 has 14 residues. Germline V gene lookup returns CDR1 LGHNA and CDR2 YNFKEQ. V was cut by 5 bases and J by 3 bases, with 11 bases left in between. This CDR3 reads CASSFFTDYNEQFF. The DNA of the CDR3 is TGTGCCAGCAGCTTTTTCACAGACTACAATGAGCAGTTCTTC.

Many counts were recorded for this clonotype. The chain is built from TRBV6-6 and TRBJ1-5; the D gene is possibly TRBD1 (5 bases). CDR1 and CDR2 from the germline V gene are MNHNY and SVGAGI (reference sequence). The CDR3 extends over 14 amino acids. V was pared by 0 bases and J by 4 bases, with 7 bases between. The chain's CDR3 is CASSYSRQNQPQHF. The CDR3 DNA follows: TGTGCCAGCAGTTACTCGAGACAGAATCAGCCCCAGCATTTT.

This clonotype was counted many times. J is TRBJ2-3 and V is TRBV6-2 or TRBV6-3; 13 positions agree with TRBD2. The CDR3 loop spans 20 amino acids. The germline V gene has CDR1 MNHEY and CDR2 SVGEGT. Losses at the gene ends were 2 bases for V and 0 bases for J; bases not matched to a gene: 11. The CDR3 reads CASSYAYTGTSGTSTDTQYF. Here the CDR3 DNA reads TGTGCCAGCAGTTACGCCTACACCGGGACTAGCGGGACTAGCACAGATACGCAGTATTTT.

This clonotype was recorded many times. The CDR3 DNA reads TGTGCCAGCAGGGGGACAGATTCACCCCTCCACTTT. Translating it yields CASRGTDSPLHF. The V gene is TRBV2, the J gene TRBJ1-6; 7 positions agree with TRBD1. This CDR3 has 12 residues. Germline CDR1 is SNHLY and CDR2 is FYNNEI. Losses at the gene ends were 6 bases for V and 8 bases for J; bases not matched to a gene: 1.

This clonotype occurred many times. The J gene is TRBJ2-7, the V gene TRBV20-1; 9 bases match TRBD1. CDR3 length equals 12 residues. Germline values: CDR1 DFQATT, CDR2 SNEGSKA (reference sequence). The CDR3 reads CRVNRGLYEQYF. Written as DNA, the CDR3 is TGCAGGGTGAACAGGGGGCTCTACGAGCAGTACTTC.

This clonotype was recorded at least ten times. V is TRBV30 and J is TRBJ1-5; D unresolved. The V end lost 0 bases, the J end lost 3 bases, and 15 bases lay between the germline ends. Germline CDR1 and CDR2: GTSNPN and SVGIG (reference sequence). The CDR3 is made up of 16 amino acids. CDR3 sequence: CAWSVHAGPYNQPQHF. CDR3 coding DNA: TGTGCCTGGAGTGTACATGCTGGGCCTTACAATCAGCCCCAGCATTTT.

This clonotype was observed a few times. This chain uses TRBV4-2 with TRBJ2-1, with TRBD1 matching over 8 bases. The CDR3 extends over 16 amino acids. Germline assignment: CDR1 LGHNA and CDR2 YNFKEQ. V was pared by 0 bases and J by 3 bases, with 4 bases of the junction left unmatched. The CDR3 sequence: CASSQDVRGLYNEQFF. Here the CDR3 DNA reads TGTGCCAGCAGCCAAGACGTCAGGGGGCTCTACAATGAGCAGTTCTTC.

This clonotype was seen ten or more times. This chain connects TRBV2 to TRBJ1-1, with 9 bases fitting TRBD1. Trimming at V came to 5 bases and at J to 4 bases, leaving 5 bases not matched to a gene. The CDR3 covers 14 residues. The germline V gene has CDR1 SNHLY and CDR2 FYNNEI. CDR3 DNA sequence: TGTGCCAGCAGTACGGGGACAGGGATCACTGAAGCTTTCTTT. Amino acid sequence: CASSTGTGITEAFF.

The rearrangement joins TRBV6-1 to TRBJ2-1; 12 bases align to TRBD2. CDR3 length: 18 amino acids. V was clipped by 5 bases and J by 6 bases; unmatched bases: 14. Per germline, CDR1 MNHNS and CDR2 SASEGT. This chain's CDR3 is CASSYSLPRLAGVNEQFF. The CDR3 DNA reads TGTGCCAGCAGTTATTCATTGCCCCGACTAGCGGGAGTCAATGAGCAGTTCTTC.

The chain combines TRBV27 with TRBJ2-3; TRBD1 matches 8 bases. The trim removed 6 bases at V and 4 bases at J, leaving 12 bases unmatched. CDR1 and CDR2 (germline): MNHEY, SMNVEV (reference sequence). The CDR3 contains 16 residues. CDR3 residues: CASRTRGSGGPDTQYF. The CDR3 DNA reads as TGTGCCAGCAGGACCCGGGGCTCAGGGGGCCCAGATACGCAGTATTTT.

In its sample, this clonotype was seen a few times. The CDR3 spells CASSLFGSTDTQYF. Here the CDR3 DNA reads TGTGCCAGCAGTTTATTCGGGAGCACAGATACGCAGTATTTT. The chain uses TRBV12-3 or TRBV12-4 and TRBJ2-3; D is unclear. This CDR3 spans 14 amino acids. The V end lost 2 bases, the J end lost 0 bases, and 6 bases lay between the germline ends.

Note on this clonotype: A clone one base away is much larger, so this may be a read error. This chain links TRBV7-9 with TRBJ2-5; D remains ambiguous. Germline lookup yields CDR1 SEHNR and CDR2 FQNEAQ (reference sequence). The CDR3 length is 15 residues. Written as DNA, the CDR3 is TGTGTCAGCAACCCCTTGACGGTGTACCAAGAGACCCAGTACTTC. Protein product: CVSNPLTVYQETQYF.

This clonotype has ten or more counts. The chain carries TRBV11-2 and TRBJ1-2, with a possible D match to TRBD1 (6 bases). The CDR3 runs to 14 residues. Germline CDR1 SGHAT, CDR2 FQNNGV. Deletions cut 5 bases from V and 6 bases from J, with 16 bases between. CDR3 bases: TGTGCCAGCAGCCCCACGGACAGTCGGAATGGCTACACCTTC. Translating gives CASSPTDSRNGYTF. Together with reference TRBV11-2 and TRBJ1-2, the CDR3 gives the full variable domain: EAGVAQSPRYKIIEKRQSVAFWCNPISGHATLYWYQQILGQGPKLLIQFQNNGVVDDSQLPKDRFSAERLKGVDSTLKIQPAKLEDSAVYLCASSPTDSRNGYTFGSGTRLTVV.

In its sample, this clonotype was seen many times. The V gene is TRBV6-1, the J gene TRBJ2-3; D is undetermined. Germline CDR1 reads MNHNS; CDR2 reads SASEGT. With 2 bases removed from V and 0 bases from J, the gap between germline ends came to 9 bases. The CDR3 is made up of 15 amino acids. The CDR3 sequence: CASSETVASTDTQYF. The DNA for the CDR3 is TGTGCCAGCAGTGAAACGGTAGCTAGCACAGATACGCAGTATTTT.

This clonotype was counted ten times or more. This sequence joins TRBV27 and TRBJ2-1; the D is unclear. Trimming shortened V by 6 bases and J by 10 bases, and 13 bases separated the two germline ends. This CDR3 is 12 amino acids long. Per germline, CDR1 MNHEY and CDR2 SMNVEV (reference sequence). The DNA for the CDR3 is TGTGCCAGCAGCGGATCGATAGGGGAGCAGTTCTTC. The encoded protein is CASSGSIGEQFF.

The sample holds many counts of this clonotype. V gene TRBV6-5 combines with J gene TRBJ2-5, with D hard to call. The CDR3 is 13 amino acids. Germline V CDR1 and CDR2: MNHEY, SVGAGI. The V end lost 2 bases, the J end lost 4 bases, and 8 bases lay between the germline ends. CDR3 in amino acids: CASSYGVVETQYF. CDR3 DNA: TGTGCCAGCAGTTACGGGGTCGTAGAGACCCAGTACTTC.

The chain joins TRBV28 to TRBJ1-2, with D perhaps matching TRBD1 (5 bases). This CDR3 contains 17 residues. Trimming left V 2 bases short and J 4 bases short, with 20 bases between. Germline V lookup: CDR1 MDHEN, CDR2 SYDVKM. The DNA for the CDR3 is TGTGCCAGCAGTTTAGGGGCAGCACCAAAGGGGCTCTATGGCTACACCTTC. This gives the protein CASSLGAAPKGLYGYTF.

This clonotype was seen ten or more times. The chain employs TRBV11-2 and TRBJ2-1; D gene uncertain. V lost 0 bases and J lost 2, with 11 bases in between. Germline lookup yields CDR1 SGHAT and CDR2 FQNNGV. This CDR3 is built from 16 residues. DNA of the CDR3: TGTGCCAGCAGCTTAGATTGGACCAGCACCTACAATGAGCAGTTCTTC. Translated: CASSLDWTSTYNEQFF.

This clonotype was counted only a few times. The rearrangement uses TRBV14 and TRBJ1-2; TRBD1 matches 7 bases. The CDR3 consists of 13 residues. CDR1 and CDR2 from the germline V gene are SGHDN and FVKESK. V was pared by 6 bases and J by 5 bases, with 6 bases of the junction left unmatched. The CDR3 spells CASRRTGRYGYTF. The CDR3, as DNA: TGTGCCAGCAGGCGGACAGGACGATATGGCTACACCTTC.

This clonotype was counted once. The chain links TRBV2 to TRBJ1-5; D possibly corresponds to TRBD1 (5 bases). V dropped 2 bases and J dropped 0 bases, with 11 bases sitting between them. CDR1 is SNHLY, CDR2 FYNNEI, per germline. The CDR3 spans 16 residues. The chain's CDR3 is CASSERGWGSNQPQHF. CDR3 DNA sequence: TGTGCCAGCAGTGAACGGGGGTGGGGTAGCAATCAGCCCCAGCATTTT.

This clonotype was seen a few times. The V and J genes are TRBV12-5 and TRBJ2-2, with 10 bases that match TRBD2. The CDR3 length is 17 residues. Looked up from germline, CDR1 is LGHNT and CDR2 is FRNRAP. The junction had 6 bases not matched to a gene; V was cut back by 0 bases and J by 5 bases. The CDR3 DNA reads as TGTGCTAGTGGTTTGGTTAATAGCGGGAGGCGGACCGGGGAGCTGTTTTTT. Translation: CASGLVNSGRRTGELFF.

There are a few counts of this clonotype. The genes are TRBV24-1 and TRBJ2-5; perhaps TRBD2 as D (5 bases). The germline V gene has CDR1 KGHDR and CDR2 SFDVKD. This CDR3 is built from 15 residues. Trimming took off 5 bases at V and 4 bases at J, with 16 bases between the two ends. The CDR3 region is CATSAVVAGVETQYF. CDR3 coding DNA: TGTGCCACCAGTGCGGTTGTAGCCGGGGTAGAGACCCAGTACTTC.

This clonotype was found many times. Here the CDR3 reads CASIPRQGAKEQYF. Written as DNA, the CDR3 is TGTGCCAGCATCCCCCGACAGGGGGCTAAAGAGCAGTACTTC. The chain has TRBV28 and TRBJ2-7; 10 positions agree with TRBD1. With 7 bases clipped from V and 7 bases from J, the junction kept 10 bases outside the gene matches. Germline CDR1 MDHEN, CDR2 SYDVKM. This CDR3 spans 14 amino acids.

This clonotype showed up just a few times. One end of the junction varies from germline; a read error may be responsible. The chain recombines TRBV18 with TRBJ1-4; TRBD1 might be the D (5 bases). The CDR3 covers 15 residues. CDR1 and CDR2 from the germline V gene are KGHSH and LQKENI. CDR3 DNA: TGTGCCAGCTCACCACCGCAGGGTTCGAATGAAGAACTGTTTTTT. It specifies CASSPPQGSNEELFF.

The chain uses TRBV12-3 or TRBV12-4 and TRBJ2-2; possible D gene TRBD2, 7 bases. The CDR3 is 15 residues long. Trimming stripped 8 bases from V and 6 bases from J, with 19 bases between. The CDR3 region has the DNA TGTGCCAGCTCCAAGGGGGGGAGAGGGGCCGGGGAGCTGTTTTTT. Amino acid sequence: CASSKGGRGAGELFF.

Here the CDR3 DNA reads TGTGCCACGCTCCGGGACAGGGGGCGAAGGGAGCTGTTTTTT. Protein: CATLRDRGRRELFF. The rearrangement uses TRBV19 and TRBJ2-2, with TRBD1 identical over 12 bases. Germline V gene lookup returns CDR1 LNHDA and CDR2 SQIVND (reference sequence). Trimming removed 10 bases from V and 9 bases from J; junction bases left unmatched: 9. The CDR3 extends over 14 amino acids.

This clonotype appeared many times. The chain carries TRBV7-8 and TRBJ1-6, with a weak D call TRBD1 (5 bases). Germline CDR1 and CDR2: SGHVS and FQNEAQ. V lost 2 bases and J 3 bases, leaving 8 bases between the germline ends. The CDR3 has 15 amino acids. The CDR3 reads CASSLRGLYNSPLHF. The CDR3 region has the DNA TGTGCCAGCAGCTTACGGGGCCTCTATAATTCACCCCTCCACTTT.

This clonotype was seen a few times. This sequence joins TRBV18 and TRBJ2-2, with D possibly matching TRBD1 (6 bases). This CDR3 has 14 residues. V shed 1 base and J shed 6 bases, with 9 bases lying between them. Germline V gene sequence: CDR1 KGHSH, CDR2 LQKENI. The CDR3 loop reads CASSPLQGAGELFF. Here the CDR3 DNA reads TGTGCCAGCTCACCACTACAGGGAGCCGGGGAGCTGTTTTTT.